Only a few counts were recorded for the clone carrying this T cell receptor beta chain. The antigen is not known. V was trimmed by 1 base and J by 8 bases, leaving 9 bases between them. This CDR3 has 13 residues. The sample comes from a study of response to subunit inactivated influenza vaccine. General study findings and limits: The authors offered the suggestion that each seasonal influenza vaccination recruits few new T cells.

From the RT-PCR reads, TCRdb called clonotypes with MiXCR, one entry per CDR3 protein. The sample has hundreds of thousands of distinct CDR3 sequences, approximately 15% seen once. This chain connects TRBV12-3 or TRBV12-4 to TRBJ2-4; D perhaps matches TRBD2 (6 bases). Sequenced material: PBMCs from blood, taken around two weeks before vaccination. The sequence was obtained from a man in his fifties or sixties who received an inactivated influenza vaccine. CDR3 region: CASSLERRDIQYF. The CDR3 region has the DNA TGTGCCAGCAGTTTAGAGAGGAGGGACATTCAGTACTTC.